A selection of T cell receptor beta chains follows, all from one sample in a study of Ad26.COV2.S vaccination and SARS-CoV-2 variants. The protocol was immunoSEQ multiplex PCR, while the TCRdb copy is restricted to in-frame clones and leaves out a portion. The sample comprises about 440,000 clones, around 90% of which are singletons, and approximately 4.5% rests with the top ten. Sample: peripheral blood, taken in a trial of Ad26.COV2.S vaccine versus placebo. These receptors were collected from a person aged 18 to 59 who received the Ad26.COV2.S COVID-19 vaccine or a placebo. Both conserved end residues are part of each CDR3. A D gene is named only where the DNA matches it firmly. Clone size appears in some rows only: once, few, many, or a class for an expanded clone.

size: -
J: TRBJ2-3
D: TRBD2
V: TRBV7-2
CDR3: CASSGAGGPDTQYF
DNA: TGTGCCAGCAGCGGGGCGGGAGGGCCAGATACGCAGTATTTT

size: -
J: TRBJ1-2
D: TRBD1
V: TRBV7-9
CDR3: CASSPSDRAYGYTF
DNA: TGTGCCAGCAGCCCCTCGGACAGGGCGTATGGCTACACCTTC

size: -
J: TRBJ1-5
D: -
V: TRBV27
CDR3: CASSWDRSQPQHF
DNA: TGTGCCAGCAGTTGGGATCGGAGTCAGCCCCAGCATTTT

size: -
J: TRBJ2-1
D: TRBD2
V: TRBV6-5
CDR3: CASTPAGELNEQFF
DNA: TGTGCCAGCACCCCTGCGGGAGAGTTGAATGAGCAGTTCTTC

size: -
J: TRBJ1-3
D: TRBD1
V: TRBV28
CDR3: CASSSRGLGNTIYF
DNA: TGTGCCAGCAGTTCCAGGGGGCTGGGAAACACCATATATTTT

size: -
J: TRBJ2-3
D: TRBD2
V: TRBV28
CDR3: CASRGGLAARTDTQYF
DNA: TGTGCCAGCAGGGGGGGACTAGCGGCGCGGACAGATACGCAGTATTTT

size: -
J: TRBJ2-1
D: TRBD2
V: TRBV7-3
CDR3: CASSPGLALVYEQFF
DNA: TGTGCCAGCTCGCCCGGACTAGCGCTTGTCTATGAGCAGTTCTTC

size: -
J: TRBJ2-1
D: TRBD2
V: TRBV30
CDR3: CAWSRTSAYNEQFF
DNA: TGTGCCTGGAGTAGGACTAGCGCGTACAATGAGCAGTTCTTC

size: -
J: TRBJ2-5
D: TRBD2
V: TRBV7-6
CDR3: CASTLGGMKTQYF
DNA: TGTGCCAGCACCTTGGGGGGGATGAAGACCCAGTACTTC

size: -
J: TRBJ2-7
D: -
V: TRBV7-2
CDR3: CASSLVAGTYEQYF
DNA: TGTGCCAGCAGCTTAGTCGCGGGGACCTACGAGCAGTACTTC

size: -
J: TRBJ2-1
D: TRBD2
V: TRBV24-1
CDR3: CATSDLPGTKDHNEQFF
DNA: TGTGCCACCAGTGATTTGCCCGGGACTAAGGATCACAATGAGCAGTTCTTC

size: -
J: TRBJ1-5
D: TRBD1
V: TRBV2
CDR3: CASRRQGVDQPQHF
DNA: TGTGCCAGCAGGAGACAGGGAGTAGATCAGCCCCAGCATTTT

size: -
J: TRBJ2-7
D: -
V: TRBV2
CDR3: CASSFRGGNSYEQYF
DNA: TGTGCCAGCAGCTTTAGGGGAGGCAACTCCTACGAGCAGTACTTC

size: -
J: TRBJ2-7
D: TRBD1
V: TRBV19
CDR3: CASRDRGPDEQYF
DNA: TGTGCCAGCCGGGACAGGGGTCCAGACGAGCAGTACTTC

size: -
J: TRBJ1-1
D: -
V: TRBV7-9
CDR3: CASRILLWDGVVF
DNA: TGTGCCAGCAGAATCCTATTGTGGGATGGGGTAGTCTTT

size: -
J: TRBJ2-2
D: TRBD2
V: TRBV24-1
CDR3: CATSGLAINTGELFF
DNA: TGTGCCACCAGCGGACTAGCGATCAACACCGGGGAGCTGTTTTTT

size: -
J: TRBJ1-5
D: -
V: TRBV6-2/TRBV6-3
CDR3: CASTPGSQPQHF
DNA: TGTGCCAGCACCCCGGGAAGTCAGCCCCAGCATTTT

size: -
J: TRBJ2-4
D: TRBD1
V: TRBV19
CDR3: CASSEIPGQGSIQYF
DNA: TGTGCCAGTAGTGAAATCCCCGGACAGGGTAGCATTCAGTACTTC

size: few
J: TRBJ2-7
D: TRBD1
V: TRBV5-3
CDR3: CARTPGGKEQYF
DNA: TGTGCCAGAACCCCAGGGGGTAAGGAGCAGTACTTC

size: -
J: TRBJ2-5
D: -
V: TRBV28
CDR3: CASSLRTGQETQYF
DNA: TGTGCCAGCAGTTTGCGGACGGGACAAGAGACCCAGTACTTC

size: -
J: TRBJ2-7
D: -
V: TRBV6-5
CDR3: CASREGLNPAYEQYF
DNA: TGTGCCAGCAGAGAGGGACTTAATCCAGCTTACGAGCAGTACTTC

size: -
J: TRBJ2-7
D: -
V: TRBV7-2
CDR3: CASSFAGAAGEQYF
DNA: TGTGCCAGCAGCTTCGCCGGGGCCGCGGGGGAGCAGTACTTC

size: -
J: TRBJ2-3
D: TRBD2
V: TRBV9
CDR3: CASSIHRLAGGDTQYF
DNA: TGTGCCAGCAGTATACACAGACTAGCGGGCGGAGATACGCAGTATTTT

size: -
J: TRBJ2-7
D: -
V: TRBV7-2
CDR3: CATSPERGPYEQYF
DNA: TGTGCCACCTCGCCTGAGAGGGGCCCCTACGAGCAGTACTTC

size: -
J: TRBJ2-4
D: TRBD1
V: TRBV6-2/TRBV6-3
CDR3: CASSRQGFGNIQYF
DNA: TGTGCCAGCAGTAGACAGGGGTTTGGAAACATTCAGTACTTC

size: -
J: TRBJ1-6
D: -
V: TRBV28
CDR3: CASSYSGTDYPPLHF
DNA: TGTGCCAGCAGTTACTCCGGGACGGACTACCCACCCCTCCACTTT

size: once
J: TRBJ2-2
D: -
V: TRBV21-1
CDR3: CASSKVKDNGELFF
DNA: TGTGCCAGCAGCAAAGTAAAAGATAACGGGGAGCTGTTTTTT

size: -
J: TRBJ2-7
D: -
V: TRBV7-9
CDR3: CASSLKGANEQYF
DNA: TGTGCCAGCAGCTTAAAAGGGGCCAACGAGCAGTACTTC